These 16 T cell receptor beta chains were all obtained from the same sample, sequenced in a study of blood T cell repertoires in COVID-19. Sequencing was performed with immunoSEQ multiplex PCR; in TCRdb, only in-frame clones are kept and a portion is missing. The sample yields 150,000 to 200,000 clones, 65% to 85% seen once. The sample comprised PBMCs or T cells enriched from blood (not recorded which). The receptors were sampled from a woman in her fifties or sixties who had recovered from COVID-19.

This chain links TRBV9 with TRBJ1-2; D is unclear. The CDR3 runs to 14 residues. The V and J ends lost 0 bases and 3 bases respectively, with 9 bases between them. The germline V gene has CDR1 SGDLS and CDR2 YYNGEE. CDR3 sequence (DNA): TGTGCCAGCAGCGTAGACTTCGGGGACTATGGCTACACCTTC. It yields the protein CASSVDFGDYGYTF.

The chain uses TRBV29-1 and TRBJ2-5, with TRBD2 matching over 8 bases. V was pared by 2 bases and J by 5 bases, with 13 bases of the junction left unmatched. Germline V gene data show CDR1 as SQVTM and CDR2 as ANQGSEA. The CDR3 length is 16 residues. CDR3 coding DNA: TGCAGCGTTGAAACCCCGCTCGGGGGGGGCGGGGAGACCCAGTACTTC. Protein product: CSVETPLGGGGETQYF.

The chain links TRBV27 to TRBJ2-7; perhaps TRBD1 as D (6 bases). This CDR3 spans 14 amino acids. The V gene lost 3 bases and the J gene lost 2 bases, with 11 bases spanning the gap. In germline, CDR1 is MNHEY, CDR2 SMNVEV (reference sequence). CDR3 region: CASSLTGPPYEQYF. The CDR3 coding sequence is TGTGCCAGCAGTTTGACAGGCCCCCCCTACGAGCAGTACTTC.

This clone was detected a few times. The chain uses TRBV5-1 and TRBJ1-2; the D is unclear. Germline V lookup: CDR1 SGHRS, CDR2 YFSETQ. The V gene lost 1 base and the J gene lost 8 bases, with 18 bases spanning the gap. This CDR3 spans 15 amino acids. In DNA, the CDR3 is TGCGCCAGCAGCTTGAATCTCGGGCAGGAGGAGGGCTACACCTTC. This gives the protein CASSLNLGQEEGYTF.

The gene calls are TRBV5-1 and TRBJ2-2; D is uncertain. Trimming cost V 6 bases and J 8 bases, with 14 bases left between them. This CDR3 spans 13 amino acids. Germline CDR1 and CDR2: SGHRS and YFSETQ. CDR3 nucleotide sequence: TGCGCCAGCACCGATATGAGCGTTGGGGAGCTGTTTTTT. It translates to CASTDMSVGELFF. The whole variable domain, filled in from reference TRBV5-1 and TRBJ2-2, reads KAGVTQTPRYLIKTRGQQVTLSCSPISGHRSVSWYQQTPGQGLQFLFEYFSETQRNKGNFPGRFSGRQFSNSRSEMNVSTLELGDSALYLCASTDMSVGELFFGEGSRLTVL.

The chain employs TRBV4-1 and TRBJ1-2; no reliable D call. The CDR3 is 14 amino acids. Germline V gene sequence: CDR1 MGHRA, CDR2 YSYEKL. V shed 0 bases and J shed 3 bases, with 8 bases lying between them. The CDR3 region is CASSQDPNYYGYTF. The CDR3 nucleotides read TGCGCCAGCAGCCAAGACCCCAATTACTATGGCTACACCTTC.

The chain's CDR3 is CASSFMTGGGSEAFF. In DNA, the CDR3 is TGTGCCAGCAGCTTCATGACAGGGGGCGGATCTGAAGCTTTCTTT. This chain uses TRBV28 with TRBJ1-1, with 10 bases aligning to TRBD1. Germline values: CDR1 MDHEN, CDR2 SYDVKM. Trimming at V came to 6 bases and at J to 6 bases, leaving 10 bases not matched to a gene. The CDR3 totals 15 residues.

This chain uses TRBV5-6 with TRBJ1-2; no clear D. Deletions cut 1 base from V and 3 bases from J, with 13 bases between. CDR1 is SGHDT and CDR2 is YYEEEE in the germline V gene. The CDR3 extends over 15 amino acids. CDR3 DNA: TGTGCCAGCAGCTTGCTCGTCGGGGTTTACTATGGCTACACCTTC. Translated, it gives CASSLLVGVYYGYTF.

The chain uses TRBV25-1 and TRBJ1-1; TRBD1 agrees at 8 bases. Germline V gene data show CDR1 as MGHDK and CDR2 as SYGVNS. This CDR3 has 15 residues. Losses at the gene ends were 2 bases for V and 3 bases for J; bases not matched to a gene: 5. The CDR3 loop is CASSEPSQGDTEAFF. CDR3 coding DNA: TGTGCCAGCAGTGAACCCTCACAGGGGGACACTGAAGCTTTCTTT.

V is TRBV5-5 and J is TRBJ2-1; 9 bases agree with TRBD2. V lost 0 bases, J lost 3 bases, and 1 base stayed unmatched. This CDR3 region has 15 residues. Germline V gene sequence: CDR1 SGHKS, CDR2 YYEKEE (reference sequence). CDR3 DNA sequence: TGTGCCAGCAGCTTGGCACTAGCGGGCTACAATGAGCAGTTCTTC. As protein: CASSLALAGYNEQFF.

V usage is TRBV14 and J usage is TRBJ2-7; 8 bases line up with TRBD1. CDR1 is SGHDN, CDR2 FVKESK, per germline. Trimming removed 4 bases from V and 6 bases from J; junction bases left unmatched: 8. The CDR3 length is 14 residues. The CDR3 sequence: CASSPPGGSVEQYF. The CDR3 nucleotides read TGTGCCAGCAGCCCCCCAGGGGGCTCAGTCGAGCAGTACTTC. The full variable domain, completed using reference TRBV14 and TRBJ2-7, is EAGVTQFPSHSVIEKGQTVTLRCDPISGHDNLYWYRRVMGKEIKFLLHFVKESKQDESGMPNNRFLAERTGGTYSTLKVQPAELEDSGVYFCASSPPGGSVEQYFGPGTRLTVT.

This clone showed up just a few times. CDR3 DNA sequence: TGTGCCAGCAGTAACAGGGTGATTCAGCCCCAGCATTTT. Its protein is CASSNRVIQPQHF. The chain recombines TRBV28 with TRBJ1-5, with a weak D call TRBD1 (6 bases). V lost 5 bases to trimming and J lost 6 bases, with 11 bases between them. Germline V lookup: CDR1 MDHEN, CDR2 SYDVKM. The CDR3 has 13 amino acids.

The chain carries TRBV7-9 and TRBJ1-3; D is perhaps TRBD1 (5 bases). The CDR3 contains 16 residues. Trimming took off 1 base at V and 0 bases at J, with 10 bases between the two ends. The germline gives CDR1 SEHNR, CDR2 FQNEAQ (reference sequence). The CDR3: CASSLGLTASGNTIYF. Written as DNA, the CDR3 is TGTGCCAGCAGCTTAGGACTGACAGCCTCTGGAAACACCATATATTTT.

The CDR3 DNA reads as TGTGCCAGCAGCTTAGGTGGGGGACTATACAATGAGCAGTTCTTC. Protein sequence: CASSLGGGLYNEQFF. This chain connects TRBV7-3 to TRBJ2-1, with 7 bases identical to TRBD2. This CDR3 contains 15 residues. The ends lost 2 bases at V and 4 bases at J; junction bases unmatched: 5. Per the germline V gene, CDR1 is SGHTA and CDR2 is FQGTGA.

This chain's CDR3 is CASSPTVRGPETQYF. CDR3 nucleotide sequence: TGTGCCAGCAGCCCGACGGTGCGGGGGCCAGAGACCCAGTACTTC. The chain carries TRBV9 and TRBJ2-5; D perhaps matches TRBD2 (7 bases). The CDR3 loop spans 15 amino acids. The V end was cut by 4 bases, the J end by 4 bases, with 17 bases between. The germline V gene has CDR1 SGDLS and CDR2 YYNGEE. The variable domain in full, with the rest retrieved from reference TRBV9 and TRBJ2-5, is DSGVTQTPKHLITATGQRVTLRCSPRSGDLSVYWYQQSLDQGLQFLIQYYNGEERAKGNILERFSAQQFPDLHSELNLSSLELGDSALYFCASSPTVRGPETQYFGPGTRLLVL.

This chain links TRBV11-2 with TRBJ2-1; D is undetermined. The CDR3 covers 12 residues. V was shortened by 1 base and J by 9 bases, with 7 bases between the two germline ends. Germline V gives CDR1 SGHAT, CDR2 FQNNGV. CDR3 DNA sequence: TGTGCCAGCAGCTTAGTACTTGGTGAGCAGTTCTTC. This codes for CASSLVLGEQFF.